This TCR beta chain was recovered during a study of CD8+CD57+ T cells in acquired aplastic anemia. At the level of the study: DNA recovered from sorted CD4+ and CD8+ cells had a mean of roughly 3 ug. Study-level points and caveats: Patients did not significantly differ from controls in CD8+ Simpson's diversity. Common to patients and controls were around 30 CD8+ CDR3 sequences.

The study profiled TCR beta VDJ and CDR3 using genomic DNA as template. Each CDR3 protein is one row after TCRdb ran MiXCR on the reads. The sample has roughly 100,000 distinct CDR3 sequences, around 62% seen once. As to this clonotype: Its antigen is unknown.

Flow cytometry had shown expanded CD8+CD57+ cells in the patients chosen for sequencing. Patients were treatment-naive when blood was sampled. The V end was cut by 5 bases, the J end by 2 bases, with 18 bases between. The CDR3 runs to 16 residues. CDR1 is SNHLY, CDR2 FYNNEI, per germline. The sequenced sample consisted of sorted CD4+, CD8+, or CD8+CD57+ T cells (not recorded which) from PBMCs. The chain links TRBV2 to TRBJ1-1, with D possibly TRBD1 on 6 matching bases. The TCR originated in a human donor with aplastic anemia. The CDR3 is CASSYREPTLNTEAFF. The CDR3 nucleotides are TGTGCCAGCAGTTACAGGGAACCTACCCTCAACACTGAAGCTTTCTTT.